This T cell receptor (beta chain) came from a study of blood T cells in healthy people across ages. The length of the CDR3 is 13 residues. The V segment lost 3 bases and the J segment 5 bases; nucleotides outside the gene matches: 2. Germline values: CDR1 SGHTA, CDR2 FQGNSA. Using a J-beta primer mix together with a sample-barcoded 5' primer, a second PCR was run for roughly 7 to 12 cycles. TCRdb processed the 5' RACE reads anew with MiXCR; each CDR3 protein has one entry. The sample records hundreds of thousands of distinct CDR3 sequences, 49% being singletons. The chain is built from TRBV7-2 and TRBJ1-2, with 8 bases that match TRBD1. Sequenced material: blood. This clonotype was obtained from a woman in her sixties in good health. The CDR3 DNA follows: TGTGCCAGCAGCTTTGGACAGGGTTATGGCTACACCTTC. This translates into CASSFGQGYGYTF.